The T cell receptor (beta chain) under discussion was sequenced for a study of blood T cell repertoires in COVID-19. On the study more broadly: COVID-19 samples from acute and convalescent phases originated in the United States, Italy and Spain.

The CDR3 sequence is 15 residues long. With 4 bases removed from V and 0 bases from J, the gap between germline ends came to 11 bases. CDR1 MNHEY and CDR2 SMNVEV come from the germline V gene (reference sequence). Original analysis: Reference gene primers were amplified, and this amplification served to estimate nucleated cell counts. Here immunoSEQ multiplex PCR was the method, and the copy in TCRdb shows in-frame clones only, minus some. That table supplies the V and J calls and clone size; D and trimming were determined from the DNA. The table has some 88,000 clones, 86% seen once. The TCR was taken from a man aged 60-69 years with acute or convalescent COVID-19. Sequenced input: peripheral blood. The genes are TRBV27 and TRBJ2-3, with a tentative D call TRBD1 (6 bases). In nucleotides, the CDR3 is TGTGCCAGCAGTTGGGAAGGGGGTAGCACAGATACGCAGTATTTT. Its translation is CASSWEGGSTDTQYF.